This T cell receptor (beta chain) was sequenced for a study of blood T cell repertoires in COVID-19. The wider study: Nucleic acid was either cDNA or gDNA, and it came from T cells, B-cell-depleted T cells, or PBMCs.

Repertoires were generated with immunoSEQ multiplex PCR, while TCRdb's copy carries only in-frame clones and drops some. Here the sample spans about 120,000 clones, 85% to 90% being singletons. This receptor was taken from a man in his 70s who had recovered from COVID-19. Specimen: peripheral blood.

CDR3 loop: CASRGLGTGKDTQYF. As DNA, the CDR3 is TGCGCCAGCAGGGGGTTGGGGACAGGGAAAGATACGCAGTATTTT. V usage is TRBV5-1 and J usage is TRBJ2-3; TRBD1 agrees at 9 bases. The CDR3 is made up of 15 amino acids. V was pared by 5 bases and J by 5 bases, with 9 bases of the junction left unmatched. Germline CDR1 and CDR2: SGHRS and YFSETQ. The full variable domain, its missing parts supplied by reference TRBV5-1 and TRBJ2-3, is KAGVTQTPRYLIKTRGQQVTLSCSPISGHRSVSWYQQTPGQGLQFLFEYFSETQRNKGNFPGRFSGRQFSNSRSEMNVSTLELGDSALYLCASRGLGTGKDTQYFGPGTRLTVL.